This TCR beta chain was recorded in a study of OX40 agonist ivuxolimab in advanced cancers. Study-level background: The costimulatory receptor OX40 (CD134) was targeted by ivuxolimab, a fully human IgG2 agonistic monoclonal antibody. In the dose-escalation cohort, 82.7% of patients were male, and the mean age was around 60 years, with a range of 23 to 79. Three dose-escalation patients achieved partial responses, one with hepatocellular carcinoma and two with cutaneous melanoma. Among the roughly 54 dose-escalation patients, around 19 had hepatocellular carcinoma, roughly 15 melanoma, 9 renal cell carcinoma and 9 head and neck cancer. The monotherapy dose-escalation portion (N = 52 patients) of the phase I ivuxolimab trial is reported in the paper. Intravenous ivuxolimab was administered to patients every 2 weeks at six dose levels: 0.01, 0.1, 0.3, 1.5, 3 and 10 mg/kg. Prior anti-PD-1, anti-PD-L1 or anti-CTLA-4 therapy was permitted, and checkpoint inhibitors had been received by 40% to 50% of dose-escalation patients. The purpose of peripheral TCRbeta sequencing was to test whether ivuxolimab changed TCR sequence diversity and led to clonal T-cell expansion. On the study overall, not on this receptor specifically: In the 0.1-3.0 mg/kg groups, partial responders had among the lowest normalized peripheral clonal expansion, particularly in CD8+ T cells. The antigen specificity of the peripheral T cells that underwent clonal expansion was not determined. On average, CD8+ T cells showed more expanded clones than CD4+ T cells after ivuxolimab. At doses of 0.1 to 3.0 mg/kg, clonal expansion of both CD4+ and CD8+ T cells in blood was seen between baseline and week 6. Low levels of normalized T-cell clonal expansion were also shown by some nonresponding patients.

The trial excluded patients who had a history of autoimmune disease or who were on systemic immunosuppression. In every dose cohort, peripheral blood was drawn for TCR sequencing at baseline, cycle 4 day 1, and cycle 7 day 1. The samples were drawn from a first-in-human, open-label, multicenter phase I dose-escalation trial of ivuxolimab. The trial enrolled adults with locally advanced or metastatic head and neck squamous cell, hepatocellular, melanoma or renal cell carcinoma. Before TCR sequencing, CD4+ T cells and CD8+ T cells were sorted from peripheral blood as separate populations. As regards this clone: Its cognate antigen has yet to be identified. Base quality data are lacking; no much larger clone is found one base away.

In the germline V gene, CDR1 corresponds to WSHSY and CDR2 to SAAADI. Taken from cysteine to phenylalanine, the CDR3 has 11 residues. The read is trimmed to its CDR3 DNA, 33 bases read in frame from base 1. Relative to germline, V is 3 bases shorter and J is 10 bases shorter, with 7 bases between their ends. Genomic DNA was isolated from the sorted cells so that the TCRbeta CDR3 region could be sequenced. The immunoSEQ Assay was used to sequence the TCRbeta CDR3 regions. TCRdb provides this immuneACCESS table in a form limited to in-frame rearrangements. Some clones are lacking; in checked studies, under half of them reflect an unresolved V gene, and why the rest are absent is not known. The sample includes 75,000 to 100,000 clones, with about 84% observed a single time. Around 5% of the sample is in the top ten clones.

The specimen comprised CD4+ or CD8+ T cells sorted from blood, sampled in a trial of the OX40 agonist ivuxolimab. The sequence joins TRBV10-2 to TRBJ2-1; a confident D gene designation cannot be given. The clonotype comes from an adult with an advanced solid tumor such as melanoma, head and neck, liver or kidney cancer. The CDR3 loop reads CASSEAREQFF. In nucleotides, the sequence is TGCGCCAGCAGTGAAGCCCGAGAGCAGTTCTTC.